This entry is about one T cell receptor (beta chain). The record originates from a study of blood T cell repertoires in COVID-19. Study in general: Nucleic acid was either cDNA or gDNA, and it came from T cells, B-cell-depleted T cells, or PBMCs.

Authors' methods: Amplified reference gene primers provided the basis for estimating nucleated cell counts. Generated by immunoSEQ multiplex PCR, the TCRdb table keeps only in-frame clones and is missing some. The V and J calls and clone size are taken from that table; D and trimming were inferred from the DNA. The profile shows around 150,000 clones, 80% to 85% of them singletons. Enrolled through a virtual design, the participants were between roughly 18 and 95 years of age and came from roughly 22 US areas. Assignments of participants to cohorts depended upon their own reported clinical history. Sequenced material: PBMCs or T cells enriched from blood (not recorded which). The TCR comes from a woman aged 60-75 years who had recovered from COVID-19.

CDR3 coding DNA: TGTGCCAGCAGCCCGTCCTATCGGGATTCACCCCTCCACTTT. Amino acids: CASSPSYRDSPLHF. The chain combines TRBV2 with TRBJ1-6; D is unresolved. V was shortened by 6 bases and J by 8 bases, with 14 bases between the two germline ends. Germline V gene data show CDR1 as SNHLY and CDR2 as FYNNEI. The length of the CDR3 is 14 residues.